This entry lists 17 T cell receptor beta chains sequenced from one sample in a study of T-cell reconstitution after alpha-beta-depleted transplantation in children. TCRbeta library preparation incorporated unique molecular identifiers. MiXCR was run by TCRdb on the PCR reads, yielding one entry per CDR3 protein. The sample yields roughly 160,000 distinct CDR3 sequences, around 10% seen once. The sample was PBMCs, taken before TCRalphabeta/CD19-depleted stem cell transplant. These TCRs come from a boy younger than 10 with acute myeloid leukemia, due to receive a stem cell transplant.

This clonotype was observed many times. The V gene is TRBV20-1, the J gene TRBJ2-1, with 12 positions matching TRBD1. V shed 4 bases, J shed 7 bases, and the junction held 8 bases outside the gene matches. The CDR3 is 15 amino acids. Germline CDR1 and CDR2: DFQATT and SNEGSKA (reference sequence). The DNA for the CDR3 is TGCAGTGCTACTCCGGGACAGGGGGCGCGTAATGAGCAGTTCTTC. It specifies CSATPGQGARNEQFF.

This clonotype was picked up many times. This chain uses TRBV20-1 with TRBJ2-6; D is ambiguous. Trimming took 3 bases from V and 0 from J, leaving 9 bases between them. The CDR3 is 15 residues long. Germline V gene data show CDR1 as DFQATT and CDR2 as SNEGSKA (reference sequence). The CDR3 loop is CSARDGSSGANVLTF. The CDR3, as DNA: TGCAGTGCTAGGGACGGTAGCTCTGGGGCCAACGTCCTGACTTTC.

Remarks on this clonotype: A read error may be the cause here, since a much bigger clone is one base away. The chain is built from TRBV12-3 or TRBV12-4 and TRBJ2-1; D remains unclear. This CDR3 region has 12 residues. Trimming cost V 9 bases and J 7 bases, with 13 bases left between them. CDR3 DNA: TGTGCCAGAAGTCCTTTCGAGAATGAGCAGTTCTTC. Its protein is CARSPFENEQFF.

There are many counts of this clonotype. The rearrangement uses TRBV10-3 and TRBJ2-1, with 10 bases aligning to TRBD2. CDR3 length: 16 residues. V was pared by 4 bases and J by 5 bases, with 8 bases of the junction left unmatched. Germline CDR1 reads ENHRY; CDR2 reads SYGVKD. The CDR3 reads CAISVELAGPNNEQFF. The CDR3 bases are TGTGCCATCAGTGTGGAACTAGCGGGACCCAACAATGAGCAGTTCTTC.

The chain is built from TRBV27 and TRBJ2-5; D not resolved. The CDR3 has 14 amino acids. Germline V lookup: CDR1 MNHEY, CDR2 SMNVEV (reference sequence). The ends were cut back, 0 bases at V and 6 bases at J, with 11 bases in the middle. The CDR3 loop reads CASSLSAQVKTQYF. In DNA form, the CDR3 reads TGTGCCAGCAGTTTATCTGCGCAGGTTAAGACCCAGTACTTC.

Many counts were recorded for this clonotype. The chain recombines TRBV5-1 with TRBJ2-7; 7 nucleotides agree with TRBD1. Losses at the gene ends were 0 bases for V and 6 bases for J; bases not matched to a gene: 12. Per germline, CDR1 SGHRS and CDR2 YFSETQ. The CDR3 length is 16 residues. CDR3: CASSLARTGRIPEQYF. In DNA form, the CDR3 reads TGCGCCAGCAGCTTGGCAAGGACAGGAAGGATTCCCGAGCAGTACTTC.

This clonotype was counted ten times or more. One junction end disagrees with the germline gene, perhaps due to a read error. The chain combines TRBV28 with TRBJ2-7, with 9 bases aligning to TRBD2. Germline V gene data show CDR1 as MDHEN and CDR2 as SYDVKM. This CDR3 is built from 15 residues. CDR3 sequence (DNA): TGTGCCACCAGTCCCTCGGGTAGCGGGAGCTACGAGCAGTACTTC. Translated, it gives CATSPSGSGSYEQYF. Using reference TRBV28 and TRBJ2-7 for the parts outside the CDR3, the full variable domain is DVKVTQSSRYLVKRTGEKVFLECVQDMDHENMFWYRQDPGLGLRLIYFSYDVKMKEKGDIPEGYSVSREKKERFSLILESASTNQTSMYLCATSPSGSGSYEQYFGPGTRLTVT.

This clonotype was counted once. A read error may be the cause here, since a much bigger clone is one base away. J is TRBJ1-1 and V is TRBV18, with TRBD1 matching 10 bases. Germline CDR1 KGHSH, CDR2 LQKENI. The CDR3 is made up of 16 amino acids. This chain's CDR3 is CASSLTGTGVNTKAFF. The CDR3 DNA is TGTGCCAGCTCACTCACCGGGACAGGGGTGAACACTAAAGCTTTCTTT.

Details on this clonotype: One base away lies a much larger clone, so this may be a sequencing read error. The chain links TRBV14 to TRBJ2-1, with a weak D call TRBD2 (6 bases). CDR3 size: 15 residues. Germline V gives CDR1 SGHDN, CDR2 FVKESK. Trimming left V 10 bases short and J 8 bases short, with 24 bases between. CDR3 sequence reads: CANILGGIFGDEQFF. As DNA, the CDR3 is TGTGCCAACATCCTCGGGGGTATCTTCGGTGATGAGCAGTTCTTC.

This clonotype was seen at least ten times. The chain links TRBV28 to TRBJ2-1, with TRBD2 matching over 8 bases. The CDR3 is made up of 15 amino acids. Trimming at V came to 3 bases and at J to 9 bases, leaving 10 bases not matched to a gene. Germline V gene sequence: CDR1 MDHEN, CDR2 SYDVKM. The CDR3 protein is CASSLFRAGDPEQFF. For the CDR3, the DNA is TGTGCCAGCAGTTTGTTTCGAGCGGGAGATCCTGAGCAGTTCTTC. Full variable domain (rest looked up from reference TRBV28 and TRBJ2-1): DVKVTQSSRYLVKRTGEKVFLECVQDMDHENMFWYRQDPGLGLRLIYFSYDVKMKEKGDIPEGYSVSREKKERFSLILESASTNQTSMYLCASSLFRAGDPEQFFGPGTRLTVL.

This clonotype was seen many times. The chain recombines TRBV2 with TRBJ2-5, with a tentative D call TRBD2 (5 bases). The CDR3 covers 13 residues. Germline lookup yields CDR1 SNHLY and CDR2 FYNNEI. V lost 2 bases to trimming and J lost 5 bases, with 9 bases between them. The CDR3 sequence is CASSEYWRETQYF. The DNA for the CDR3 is TGTGCCAGCAGTGAATACTGGAGGGAGACCCAGTACTTC.

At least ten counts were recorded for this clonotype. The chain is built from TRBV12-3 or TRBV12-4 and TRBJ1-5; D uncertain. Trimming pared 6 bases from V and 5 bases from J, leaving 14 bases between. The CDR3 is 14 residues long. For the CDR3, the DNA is TGTGCCAGCAGGGGAGCGGGGTCTTATCAGCCCCAGCATTTT. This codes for CASRGAGSYQPQHF.

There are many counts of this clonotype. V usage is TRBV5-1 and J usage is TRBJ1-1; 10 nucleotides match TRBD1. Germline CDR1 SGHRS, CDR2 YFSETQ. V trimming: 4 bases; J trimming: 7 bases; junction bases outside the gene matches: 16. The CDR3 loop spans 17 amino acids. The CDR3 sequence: CASSRKGTGVLMGEAFF. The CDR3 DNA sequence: TGCGCCAGCAGCCGGAAAGGGACAGGGGTACTGATGGGTGAAGCTTTCTTT.

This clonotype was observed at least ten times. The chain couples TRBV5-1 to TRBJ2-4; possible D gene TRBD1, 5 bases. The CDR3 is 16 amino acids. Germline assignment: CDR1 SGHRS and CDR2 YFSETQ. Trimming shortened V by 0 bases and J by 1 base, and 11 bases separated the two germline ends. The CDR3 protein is CASSLEGVEAKNIQYF. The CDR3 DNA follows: TGCGCCAGCAGCTTGGAAGGGGTGGAGGCCAAAAACATTCAGTACTTC.

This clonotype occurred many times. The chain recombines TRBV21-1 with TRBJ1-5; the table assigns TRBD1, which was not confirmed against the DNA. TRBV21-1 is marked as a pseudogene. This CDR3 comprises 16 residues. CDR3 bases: TGTGCCAGCAGCAAGGGTCCAGGGGATAGCAATCAGCCCCAGCATTTT. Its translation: CASSKGPGDSNQPQHF.

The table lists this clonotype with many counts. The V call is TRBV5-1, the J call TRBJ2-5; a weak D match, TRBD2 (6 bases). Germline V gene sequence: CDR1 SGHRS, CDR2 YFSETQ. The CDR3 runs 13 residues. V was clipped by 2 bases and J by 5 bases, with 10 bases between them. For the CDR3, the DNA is TGCGCCAGCAGCTTCACTAGCAGCGAGACCCAGTACTTC. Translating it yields CASSFTSSETQYF.

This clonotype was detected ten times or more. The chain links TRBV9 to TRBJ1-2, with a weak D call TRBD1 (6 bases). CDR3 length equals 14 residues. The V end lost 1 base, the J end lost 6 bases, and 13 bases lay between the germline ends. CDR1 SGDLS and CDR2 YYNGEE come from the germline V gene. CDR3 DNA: TGTGCCAGCAGCGTAAGCCCAGGGGTTGATGGCTACACCTTC. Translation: CASSVSPGVDGYTF.